These 31 T cell receptor beta chains share one sample of origin, sequenced in a study of cytomegalovirus exposure and HLA in healthy donors. The PCR employed 60 Vbeta primers together with 13 Jbeta primers. This table comes from immunoSEQ multiplex PCR, and its TCRdb copy is limited to in-frame clones, with some not included. The sample has 85,000 to 130,000 clones, over 60% seen once. Sequencing was carried out using PBMCs. The origin of the receptors is a woman between 50 and 59 years old in good health and CMV-seropositive.

In this sample, this clone turned up a few times. The chain has TRBV7-9 and TRBJ2-1; 11 bases are shared with TRBD2. V shed 3 bases and J 7 bases; nucleotides not matched to a gene: 2. The CDR3 is made up of 14 amino acids. Germline-derived CDR1 and CDR2 are SEHNR and FQNEAQ (reference sequence). CDR3 nucleotide sequence: TGTGCCAGCAGCTTGGGACTAGCGGTTAATGAGCAGTTCTTC. Translation: CASSLGLAVNEQFF.

This clone was seen a single time. This chain joins TRBV15 and TRBJ1-5; 9 nucleotides agree with TRBD1. The germline CDR1 and CDR2 sequences are LNHNV and YYDKDF (reference sequence). Trimming took 1 base from V and 4 from J; bases not matched to a gene: 5. The CDR3 covers 16 residues. CDR3 region: CATSRGDRGYNQPQHF. The CDR3 DNA is TGTGCCACCAGCAGAGGTGACAGGGGGTATAATCAGCCCCAGCATTTT.

V and J are TRBV19 and TRBJ2-2; D gene ambiguous. Germline V gene data show CDR1 as LNHDA and CDR2 as SQIVND (reference sequence). Trimming stripped 7 bases from V and 4 bases from J, with 16 bases between. The length of the CDR3 is 15 residues. CDR3 DNA sequence: TGTGCCAGTACCTTACGTCTGGGCCCCACCGGGGAGCTGTTTTTT. Amino acids: CASTLRLGPTGELFF.

This chain links TRBV7-3 with TRBJ2-1, with TRBD2 identical over 10 bases. This CDR3 has 15 residues. With 5 bases clipped from V and 4 bases from J, the junction kept 5 bases outside the gene matches. The germline CDR1 and CDR2 sequences are SGHTA and FQGTGA. The CDR3 DNA is TGTGCCAGCAGCCACAGCGGGGGGGCGTACAATGAGCAGTTCTTC. Its protein product is CASSHSGGAYNEQFF.

In this sample, this clone turned up once. The chain is built from TRBV18 and TRBJ2-2, with 10 bases matching TRBD1. CDR1 is KGHSH, CDR2 LQKENI, per germline. This CDR3 contains 21 residues. J gave up 0 bases and V 0 bases, and 13 bases lay outside the gene matches. This CDR3 reads CASSPPKGTGALTSNTGELFF. The CDR3 DNA reads TGTGCCAGCTCACCACCGAAGGGGACAGGGGCCCTAACTTCGAACACCGGGGAGCTGTTTTTT.

The V and J genes are TRBV15 and TRBJ1-2; tentatively, D is TRBD1 (5 bases). Trimming stripped 5 bases from V and 6 bases from J, with 16 bases between. Looked up from germline, CDR1 is LNHNV and CDR2 is YYDKDF (reference sequence). This CDR3 comprises 14 residues. The DNA for the CDR3 is TGTGCCACCAGCTCCTTCCCAGGGTGGGATGGCTACACCTTC. Translating gives CATSSFPGWDGYTF.

This clone came up many times. The rearrangement links TRBV19 to TRBJ1-2; 7 bases fit TRBD1. Trimming removed 3 bases from V and 4 bases from J; junction bases left unmatched: 11. In germline, CDR1 is LNHDA, CDR2 SQIVND (reference sequence). The CDR3 sequence is 16 residues long. CDR3 nucleotide sequence: TGTGCCAGTAGTATGCCCCTCTTGGGACAGTTCTATGGCTACACCTTC. Encoded protein: CASSMPLLGQFYGYTF. Full variable domain (remainder filled in from reference TRBV19 and TRBJ1-2): DGGITQSPKYLFRKEGQNVTLSCEQNLNHDAMYWYRQDPGQGLRLIYYSQIVNDFQKGDIAEGYSVSREKKESFPLTVTSAQKNPTAFYLCASSMPLLGQFYGYTFGSGTRLTVV.

The J gene is TRBJ2-5, the V gene TRBV5-6; 9 positions agree with TRBD2. CDR3 length: 14 amino acids. Germline lookup yields CDR1 SGHDT and CDR2 YYEEEE. V was clipped by 0 bases and J by 4 bases; unmatched bases: 1. As DNA, the CDR3 is TGTGCCAGCAGCTTGGTTAGCGGGGGAGAGACCCAGTACTTC. Protein product: CASSLVSGGETQYF.

This clone was seen only a few times. The chain uses TRBV6-5 and TRBJ2-1; the D gene is possibly TRBD2 (5 bases). The germline V and J ends were trimmed by 6 bases and 2 bases, with 11 bases remaining between them. CDR3 length equals 14 residues. Germline values: CDR1 MNHEY, CDR2 SVGAGI. The CDR3: CASSLDWAYNEQFF. For the CDR3, the DNA is TGTGCCAGCAGCTTGGACTGGGCCTACAATGAGCAGTTCTTC.

The DNA for the CDR3 is TGTGCCAGCAGCCCTGGGCAGAATAGCAATCAGCCCCAGCATTTT. It codes for CASSPGQNSNQPQHF. This sequence joins TRBV7-9 and TRBJ1-5; D not certain. Trimming took 5 bases from V and 0 from J, leaving 11 bases between them. Per germline, CDR1 SEHNR and CDR2 FQNEAQ (reference sequence). CDR3 size: 15 residues.

This clone was detected a few times. The V gene is TRBV5-4, the J gene TRBJ2-2; 11 bases match TRBD2. Germline V lookup: CDR1 SGHNT, CDR2 YYREEE (reference sequence). The CDR3 is 16 amino acids. Germline trimming cut 4 bases from V and 3 bases from J; bases unmatched to any gene: 5. DNA for the CDR3: TGTGCCAGCAGCCTACGACTAGCGGGATACACCGGGGAGCTGTTTTTT. As protein: CASSLRLAGYTGELFF.

CDR3 bases: TGTGCCAGCAGTCCACCGCTTTGGACAGTGGACAATGAGCAGTTCTTC. This encodes CASSPPLWTVDNEQFF. The chain employs TRBV28 and TRBJ2-1; D perhaps matches TRBD1 (6 bases). Germline V lookup: CDR1 MDHEN, CDR2 SYDVKM. CDR3 length equals 16 residues. Trimming removed 5 bases from V and 5 bases from J, with 19 bases in between. Full variable domain (remainder filled in from reference TRBV28 and TRBJ2-1): DVKVTQSSRYLVKRTGEKVFLECVQDMDHENMFWYRQDPGLGLRLIYFSYDVKMKEKGDIPEGYSVSREKKERFSLILESASTNQTSMYLCASSPPLWTVDNEQFFGPGTRLTVL.

V usage is TRBV15 and J usage is TRBJ1-5; D call uncertain. The V gene lost 5 bases and the J gene lost 5 bases, with 13 bases spanning the gap. The CDR3 extends over 14 amino acids. CDR1 and CDR2 from the germline V gene are LNHNV and YYDKDF (reference sequence). The CDR3 DNA is TGTGCCACCAGCCCATACAAGGAGGATCAGCCCCAGCATTTT. Encoded protein: CATSPYKEDQPQHF.

J is TRBJ2-1 and V is TRBV7-3; 9 bases map to TRBD2. The CDR3 has 17 amino acids. Losses at the gene ends were 2 bases for V and 5 bases for J; bases not matched to a gene: 10. The germline CDR1 and CDR2 sequences are SGHTA and FQGTGA. DNA for the CDR3: TGTGCCAGCAGCTTACTACCGGGACTAGCTATTGACAATGAGCAGTTCTTC. It specifies CASSLLPGLAIDNEQFF.

The chain is built from TRBV28 and TRBJ2-5; D is possibly TRBD1 (5 bases). The length of the CDR3 is 12 residues. V was pared by 3 bases and J by 6 bases, with 8 bases between. CDR1 and CDR2 from the germline V gene are MDHEN and SYDVKM. CDR3 region: CASSLQGKTQYF. CDR3 coding DNA: TGTGCCAGCAGTTTGCAGGGAAAGACCCAGTACTTC.

The CDR3 sequence is CASTFFQGQETQYF. CDR3 sequence (DNA): TGTGCCAGCACCTTTTTCCAGGGTCAAGAGACCCAGTACTTC. The genes are TRBV7-2 and TRBJ2-5, with a weak D call TRBD1 (5 bases). V gave up 7 bases and J gave up 2 bases, with 14 bases separating them. The CDR3 has 14 residues. Germline lookup yields CDR1 SGHTA and CDR2 FQGNSA.

As concerns this clone: At one end the junction does not follow the germline gene, possibly because of a read error. This chain uses TRBV2 with TRBJ2-1, with D possibly being TRBD2 (5 bases). Germline lookup yields CDR1 SNHLY and CDR2 FYNNEI. This CDR3 contains 16 residues. CDR3 amino acids: CASSEESGNSYNERFF. The DNA of the CDR3 is TGTGCCAGCAGTGAAGAGAGCGGAAATTCCTACAATGAGCGGTTCTTC. Drawing the rest from reference TRBV2 and TRBJ2-1, the complete variable domain is EPEVTQTPSHQVTQMGQEVILRCVPISNHLYFYWYRQILGQKVEFLVSFYNNEISEKSEIFDDQFSVERPDGSNFTLKIRSTKLEDSAMYFCASSEESGNSYNERFFGPGTRLTVL.

The chain carries TRBV9 and TRBJ1-6, with a possible D match to TRBD1 (6 bases). Trimming took 3 bases from V and 9 from J, leaving 16 bases between them. The V gene's germline CDR1 is SGDLS and CDR2 YYNGEE. The CDR3 has 15 residues. DNA for the CDR3: TGTGCCAGCAGCGCCCGGGAGGGGGTAAGTTCACCCCTCCACTTT. This sequence encodes CASSAREGVSSPLHF.

V and J are TRBV19 and TRBJ1-4, with unresolved D. The CDR3 consists of 13 residues. Germline values: CDR1 LNHDA, CDR2 SQIVND (reference sequence). V lost 3 bases and J 7 bases, leaving 9 bases between the germline ends. CDR3 bases: TGTGCCAGTAGTATTCGGGTTAGTGAAAAACTGTTTTTT. Its translation is CASSIRVSEKLFF.

The chain links TRBV7-2 to TRBJ1-1, with 8 bases identical to TRBD1. The ends lost 4 bases at V and 4 bases at J; junction bases unmatched: 5. The CDR3 is made up of 14 amino acids. CDR1 and CDR2 from the germline V gene are SGHTA and FQGNSA. The CDR3 is CASSSRGLLTEAFF. As DNA, the CDR3 is TGTGCCAGCAGCTCCAGGGGGCTCCTCACTGAAGCTTTCTTT.

V is TRBV6-6 and J is TRBJ2-3, with D possibly being TRBD2 (6 bases). This CDR3 comprises 14 residues. CDR1 is MNHNY and CDR2 is SVGAGI in the germline V gene (reference sequence). The V and J ends lost 1 base and 6 bases respectively, with 11 bases between them. CDR3: CASSYFPSVDTQYF. The CDR3, as DNA: TGTGCCAGCAGTTACTTCCCTAGCGTGGATACGCAGTATTTT.

The chain has TRBV7-6 and TRBJ2-5, with D possibly matching TRBD2 (5 bases). Germline V lookup: CDR1 SGHVS, CDR2 FNYEAQ. The CDR3 totals 12 residues. V was cut by 3 bases and J by 7 bases, with 9 bases left in between. The CDR3 sequence is CASSLAGGTQYF. CDR3 DNA: TGTGCCAGCAGCTTGGCCGGAGGGACCCAGTACTTC.

The V gene is TRBV4-2, the J gene TRBJ2-7; D might be TRBD1 (6 bases). CDR1 and CDR2 from the germline V gene are LGHNA and YNFKEQ. The CDR3 runs to 16 residues. V was pared by 5 bases and J by 1 base, with 18 bases between. Written as DNA, the CDR3 is TGTGCCAGCAGCATTGGAGGCCCCCAGGGGTCCTACGAGCAGTACTTC. Amino acids: CASSIGGPQGSYEQYF.

The chain uses TRBV28 and TRBJ1-1; tentative D call: TRBD1 (6 bases). V was cut by 3 bases and J by 1 base, with 9 bases left in between. The CDR3 is 14 residues long. Germline CDR1 MDHEN, CDR2 SYDVKM. DNA for the CDR3: TGTGCCAGCAGTTTTGTGGGGGCGAACACTGAAGCTTTCTTT. Amino acids: CASSFVGANTEAFF.

The chain joins TRBV18 to TRBJ2-7; a possible D gene is TRBD2 (5 bases). V lost 4 bases and J lost 2, with 15 bases in between. Germline loops: CDR1 KGHSH, CDR2 LQKENI. This CDR3 spans 15 amino acids. The CDR3 here is CASSLEGGPTYEQYF. CDR3 DNA sequence: TGTGCCAGCTCACTTGAGGGTGGCCCTACCTACGAGCAGTACTTC.

J is TRBJ2-1 and V is TRBV28; 10 positions agree with TRBD2. The CDR3 consists of 14 residues. Germline V gene data show CDR1 as MDHEN and CDR2 as SYDVKM. Trimming took 4 bases from V and 7 from J; bases not matched to a gene: 4. The CDR3 here is CASSSSGGGNEQFF. The CDR3 bases are TGTGCCAGCAGTTCTAGCGGGGGAGGGAATGAGCAGTTCTTC.

The chain joins TRBV25-1 to TRBJ2-7; TRBD1 aligns across 9 bases. V was clipped by 4 bases and J by 2 bases; unmatched bases: 0. In germline, CDR1 is MGHDK, CDR2 SYGVNS. This CDR3 has 13 residues. The CDR3 DNA reads TGTGCCAGCAGTGGACAGGGGGCCTACGAGCAGTACTTC. Translating it yields CASSGQGAYEQYF.

This rearrangement joins TRBV7-2 to TRBJ2-4, with a possible D match to TRBD1 (5 bases). Germline lookup yields CDR1 SGHTA and CDR2 FQGNSA. The length of the CDR3 is 14 residues. V shed 3 bases and J shed 7 bases, with 13 bases lying between them. The CDR3 loop is CASSFRQGGNIQYF. The CDR3 DNA sequence: TGTGCCAGCAGCTTTCGTCAGGGCGGTAACATTCAGTACTTC.

This clone was found once. This chain connects TRBV6-5 to TRBJ2-5; D is possibly TRBD2 (6 bases). The length of the CDR3 is 13 residues. Trimming pared 6 bases from V and 4 bases from J, leaving 12 bases between. CDR1 is MNHEY and CDR2 is SVGAGI in the germline V gene. CDR3 amino acids: CASRTREVETQYF. The DNA of the CDR3 is TGTGCCAGCAGGACGAGGGAGGTAGAGACCCAGTACTTC.

The CDR3: CASSARTSGTTDTQYF. DNA of the CDR3: TGTGCCAGCAGCGCCCGAACTAGCGGAACGACAGATACGCAGTATTTT. This chain uses TRBV9 with TRBJ2-3, with 8 bases aligning to TRBD2. V shed 3 bases, J shed 3 bases, and the junction held 9 bases outside the gene matches. This CDR3 comprises 16 residues. Germline CDR1 and CDR2: SGDLS and YYNGEE.

The chain joins TRBV28 to TRBJ1-4; 8 bases match TRBD1. CDR3 length equals 15 residues. J gave up 7 bases and V 5 bases, and 9 bases lay outside the gene matches. In germline, CDR1 is MDHEN, CDR2 SYDVKM. The CDR3 region is CASSSKQGVVEKLFF. CDR3 nucleotide sequence: TGTGCCAGCAGTAGTAAACAGGGGGTGGTTGAAAAACTGTTTTTT. Full variable domain (missing parts from reference TRBV28 and TRBJ1-4): DVKVTQSSRYLVKRTGEKVFLECVQDMDHENMFWYRQDPGLGLRLIYFSYDVKMKEKGDIPEGYSVSREKKERFSLILESASTNQTSMYLCASSSKQGVVEKLFFGSGTQLSVL.